Listed here are 22 T cell receptor beta chains from one sample, sequenced in a study of blood T cell repertoires in COVID-19 (dated by TCRdb to 2019 to 2021). The library relied on the immunoSEQ multiplex PCR assay. In its TCRdb copy, this immuneACCESS table keeps in-frame sequences only and misses some clones. Where compared with another copy, unresolved V genes explain less than half of these, and the others have no known cause. Across this sample there are 150,000 to 200,000 clones, with around 89% seen only once. Clones ranked in the top ten supply approximately 2.8% of the sample. The sample comprised peripheral blood. The receptors shown here come from a man in his 60s with acute or convalescent COVID-19.

This chain uses TRBV2 with TRBJ1-1; D gene ambiguous. The CDR3 totals 12 residues. Trimming cost V 6 bases and J 1 base, with 6 bases left between them. Germline CDR1 reads SNHLY; CDR2 reads FYNNEI. The CDR3 sequence: CASRIGNTEAFF. CDR3 sequence (DNA): TGTGCCAGCAGAATCGGGAACACTGAAGCTTTCTTT.

V usage is TRBV21-1 and J usage is TRBJ1-2; TRBD1 is the table's D call and was not checked against the DNA. TRBV21-1 is an annotated pseudogene. The CDR3 totals 17 residues. Here the CDR3 reads CASRLKGQIRGMRGYTF. The DNA for the CDR3 is TGTGCCAGCAGGTTGAAAGGCCAGATTAGGGGGATGCGTGGCTACACCTTC.

This chain connects TRBV11-2 to TRBJ2-7, with 9 bases matching TRBD1. Germline V gives CDR1 SGHAT, CDR2 FQNNGV. The CDR3 consists of 13 residues. Trimming took 9 bases from V and 5 from J; bases not matched to a gene: 8. CDR3 in amino acids: CASSNTGGHEQYF. Here the CDR3 DNA reads TGTGCCAGTAGTAATACAGGGGGCCACGAGCAGTACTTC.

The chain employs TRBV7-2 and TRBJ2-7, with 7 bases matching TRBD1. The length of the CDR3 is 14 residues. Germline V gives CDR1 SGHTA, CDR2 FQGNSA. With 1 base clipped from V and 4 bases from J, the junction kept 4 bases outside the gene matches. This CDR3 reads CASSLGPRGYEQYF. CDR3 DNA: TGTGCCAGCAGCTTAGGACCCAGGGGGTACGAGCAGTACTTC.

V and J are TRBV18 and TRBJ1-6, with TRBD1 identical over 9 bases. The J segment lost 0 bases and the V segment lost 3 bases, leaving 9 bases of the junction unmatched. This CDR3 spans 19 amino acids. Germline loops: CDR1 KGHSH, CDR2 LQKENI. The CDR3 DNA reads TGTGCCAGCTCACCCCGGGGACAGGGACCAAGCTCCTATAATTCACCCCTCCACTTT. Translating it yields CASSPRGQGPSSYNSPLHF.

The chain is built from TRBV4-1 and TRBJ1-2; TRBD1 is a possible D gene (6 bases). The CDR3 runs 18 residues. Germline lookup yields CDR1 MGHRA and CDR2 YSYEKL. V lost 1 base and J 5 bases, leaving 23 bases between the germline ends. As DNA, the CDR3 is TGCGCCAGCAGCCAAGTACCAGTTATTGACAGGAGTGGATATGGCTACACCTTC. This encodes CASSQVPVIDRSGYGYTF.

Regarding this clone: Other DNA sequences in the sample encode the same CDR3. V gene TRBV3-1 (or the pseudogene TRBV3-2) combines with J gene TRBJ1-1, with no clear D. CDR3 length equals 12 residues. Germline CDR1 and CDR2: LGHDT and YNNKEL (reference sequence). V lost 1 base and J lost 6, with 6 bases in between. CDR3 coding DNA: TGTGCCAGCAGCCAAGTCCGGGCTGAAGCTTTCTTT. Translation gives CASSQVRAEAFF.

This clone was picked up one time. The chain recombines TRBV6-6 with TRBJ2-7; the match to TRBD2 covers 8 bases. CDR1 MNHNY and CDR2 SVGAGI come from the germline V gene (reference sequence). J gave up 6 bases and V 5 bases, and 9 bases lay outside the gene matches. The length of the CDR3 is 14 residues. The CDR3 nucleotides are TGTGCCAGCAGTCGTAGCGGGGCCGTCGTCGAGCAGTACTTC. Translated, it gives CASSRSGAVVEQYF.

This sequence joins TRBV12-5 and TRBJ1-6, with D hard to call. CDR3 length: 16 amino acids. V lost 0 bases, J lost 10 bases, and 16 bases lay in between. Germline CDR1 LGHNT, CDR2 FRNRAP. CDR3 DNA sequence: TGTGCTAGTGGTTTGGTACTCGGGAGGGATCGGTCACCCCTCCACTTT. It is translated as CASGLVLGRDRSPLHF. Filled out from reference TRBV12-5 and TRBJ1-6, the complete variable domain reads DARVTQTPRHKVTEMGQEVTMRCQPILGHNTVFWYRQTMMQGLELLAYFRNRAPLDDSGMPKDRFSAEMPDATLATLKIQPSEPRDSAVYFCASGLVLGRDRSPLHFGNGTRLTVT.

The chain has TRBV19 and TRBJ2-3; 11 bases agree with TRBD2. From germline, CDR1 is LNHDA and CDR2 SQIVND (reference sequence). V shed 5 bases and J 4 bases; nucleotides not matched to a gene: 8. The CDR3 has 16 residues. The CDR3 loop reads CASSGALAGGADTQYF. The CDR3 bases are TGTGCCAGTAGTGGAGCGCTAGCGGGGGGTGCAGATACGCAGTATTTT.

V gene TRBV10-2 combines with J gene TRBJ1-6, with 8 positions matching TRBD1. CDR3 length equals 15 residues. The germline V gene has CDR1 WSHSY and CDR2 SAAADI. V lost 4 bases and J lost 7; bases outside the gene matches: 6. CDR3 coding DNA: TGCGCCAGCAGTGTAGGACAGGGAATCAATTCACCCCTCCACTTT. Protein product: CASSVGQGINSPLHF.

The chain couples TRBV6-5 to TRBJ2-7; D possibly corresponds to TRBD1 (6 bases). CDR3 size: 14 residues. V was trimmed by 5 bases and J by 3 bases, leaving 14 bases between them. From germline, CDR1 is MNHEY and CDR2 SVGAGI. CDR3 amino acids: CASSNGQTNYEQYF. The CDR3 bases are TGTGCCAGCAGTAATGGACAGACTAACTACGAGCAGTACTTC.

The genes are TRBV6-5 and TRBJ2-1, with 11 bases that match TRBD2. V shed 1 base, J shed 7 bases, and the junction held 3 bases outside the gene matches. The CDR3 has 15 residues. Germline V gene data show CDR1 as MNHEY and CDR2 as SVGAGI. The CDR3 nucleotides read TGTGCCAGCAGTTACTTTAGCGGGGGGGGGAATGAGCAGTTCTTC. As protein: CASSYFSGGGNEQFF.

This clone has only a few counts. The J gene is TRBJ1-2, the V gene TRBV7-2; 8 bases fit TRBD1. The germline V gene has CDR1 SGHTA and CDR2 FQGNSA. V dropped 5 bases and J dropped 5; count of bases not matched to a gene: 13. The CDR3 runs to 16 residues. This chain's CDR3 is CASSQGGQGASYGYTF. CDR3 sequence (DNA): TGTGCCAGCAGCCAAGGGGGGCAGGGGGCGTCTTATGGCTACACCTTC.

A single count supports this clone. The V call is TRBV19, the J call TRBJ1-5; weak D call: TRBD1 (5 bases). Trimming took 0 bases from V and 5 from J, leaving 5 bases between them. CDR3 size: 13 residues. Germline V gene sequence: CDR1 LNHDA, CDR2 SQIVND (reference sequence). CDR3 in DNA: TGTGCCAGTAGTATAGACAGGGATCAGCCCCAGCATTTT. This translates into CASSIDRDQPQHF.

In its sample, this clone was seen once. This chain uses TRBV3-1 (or the pseudogene TRBV3-2) with TRBJ1-2, with 10 bases identical to TRBD1. The CDR3 sequence is 15 residues long. Trimming removed 0 bases from V and 8 bases from J; junction bases left unmatched: 6. Germline assignment: CDR1 LGHDT and CDR2 YNNKEL (reference sequence). The CDR3 region has the DNA TGTGCCAGCAGCCAAGAGACAGGGGGCTTTTGGGGCTACACCTTC. It is translated as CASSQETGGFWGYTF.

The V call is TRBV2, the J call TRBJ1-2; 10 positions agree with TRBD1. This CDR3 spans 15 amino acids. Germline V lookup: CDR1 SNHLY, CDR2 FYNNEI. Trimming removed 5 bases from V and 5 bases from J; junction bases left unmatched: 8. This CDR3 reads CASSREGTGVYGYTF. CDR3 sequence (DNA): TGTGCCAGCAGTAGGGAGGGGACAGGGGTATATGGCTACACCTTC. Full variable domain (outside the CDR3, taken from reference TRBV2 and TRBJ1-2): EPEVTQTPSHQVTQMGQEVILRCVPISNHLYFYWYRQILGQKVEFLVSFYNNEISEKSEIFDDQFSVERPDGSNFTLKIRSTKLEDSAMYFCASSREGTGVYGYTFGSGTRLTVV.

This clone was detected only once. The V and J genes are TRBV18 and TRBJ1-2; possibly TRBD1 for D (6 bases). V was shortened by 3 bases and J by 6 bases, with 20 bases between the two germline ends. The CDR3 length is 16 residues. Germline V gives CDR1 KGHSH, CDR2 LQKENI. The CDR3: CASSPNRAKGDDGYTF. The CDR3 DNA sequence: TGTGCCAGCTCACCGAACAGGGCCAAGGGCGACGATGGCTACACCTTC.

J is TRBJ1-3 and V is TRBV27, with D hard to call. The CDR3 has 16 amino acids. Germline loops: CDR1 MNHEY, CDR2 SMNVEV (reference sequence). V was pared by 0 bases and J by 5 bases, with 14 bases between. CDR3 sequence reads: CASSLSMAGRRNTIYF. Written as DNA, the CDR3 is TGTGCCAGCAGTTTATCTATGGCAGGAAGGCGAAACACCATATATTTT.

The chain recombines TRBV19 with TRBJ2-7; D not certain. There are 13 residues in the CDR3. Per germline, CDR1 LNHDA and CDR2 SQIVND (reference sequence). The ends were cut back, 5 bases at V and 6 bases at J, with 14 bases in the middle. The CDR3 DNA sequence: TGTGCCAGTAGTCCCGCCCTTCGGTCCGAGCAGTACTTC. Residues: CASSPALRSEQYF.

This clone was seen a handful of times. The chain's CDR3 is CASSLRTNMNTEAFF. CDR3 DNA: TGTGCCAGCAGCTTAAGGACAAACATGAACACTGAAGCTTTCTTT. The gene calls are TRBV11-2 and TRBJ1-1, with TRBD1 as a possible D gene (5 bases). This CDR3 region has 15 residues. The V gene's germline CDR1 is SGHAT and CDR2 FQNNGV. Trimming took off 2 bases at V and 0 bases at J, with 10 bases between the two ends.

V usage is TRBV24-1 and J usage is TRBJ2-7; 10 bases are a match to TRBD1. The J segment lost 2 bases and the V segment lost 5 bases, leaving 2 bases of the junction unmatched. The CDR3 spans 14 residues. In germline, CDR1 is KGHDR, CDR2 SFDVKD. CDR3 nucleotides: TGTGCCACCAGTGGGGACAGGGGTGCCTACGAGCAGTACTTC. It encodes CATSGDRGAYEQYF.